The TCR beta chain described here comes from a study of regulatory T cells in long-lasting Graves disease. Trimming removed 2 bases from V and 3 bases from J, with 8 bases in between. This CDR3 has 14 residues. Arm-PCR of CDR3 regions and iRepertoire HTBI primers were the basis on which TCR beta libraries were built. TCRdb independently ran MiXCR on the multiplex PCR reads; one entry per CDR3 protein. Found here are 400,000 to 450,000 distinct CDR3 sequences, 20% to 30% of them singletons; the top ten hold roughly 28%. Noted time point: persistent/refractory GD, antithyroid drugs over 5 years with positive TRAb. Making the TCR library involved RNA that had been extracted from PBMCs. For this clonotype: With a much larger clone just one base away, this may be a read error.

V usage is TRBV12-3 or TRBV12-4 and J usage is TRBJ1-5, with D possibly TRBD1 on 5 matching bases. This TCR was recovered from a female donor with Graves disease. Sequences were derived from peripheral blood mononuclear cells (PBMCs), sampled when the disease was refractory, from a patient treated with antithyroid drugs. The CDR3 DNA is TGTGCCAGCAGTTTATCAGGGCACAATCAGCCCCAGCATTTT. Protein sequence: CASSLSGHNQPQHF.